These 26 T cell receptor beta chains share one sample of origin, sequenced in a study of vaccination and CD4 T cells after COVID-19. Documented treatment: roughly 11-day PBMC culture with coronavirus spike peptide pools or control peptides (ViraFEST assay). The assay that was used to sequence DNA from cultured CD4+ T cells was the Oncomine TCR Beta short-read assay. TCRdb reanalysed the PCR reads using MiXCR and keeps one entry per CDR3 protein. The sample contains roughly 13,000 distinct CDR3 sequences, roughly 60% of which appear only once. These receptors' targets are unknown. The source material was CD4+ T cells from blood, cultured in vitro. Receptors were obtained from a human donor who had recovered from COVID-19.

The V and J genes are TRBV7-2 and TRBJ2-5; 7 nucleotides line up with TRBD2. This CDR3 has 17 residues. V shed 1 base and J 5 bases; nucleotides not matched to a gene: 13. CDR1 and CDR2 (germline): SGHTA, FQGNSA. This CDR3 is CASSLVGGAGTWETQYF. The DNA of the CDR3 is TGTGCCAGCAGCTTAGTGGGGGGAGCGGGAACTTGGGAGACCCAGTACTTC.

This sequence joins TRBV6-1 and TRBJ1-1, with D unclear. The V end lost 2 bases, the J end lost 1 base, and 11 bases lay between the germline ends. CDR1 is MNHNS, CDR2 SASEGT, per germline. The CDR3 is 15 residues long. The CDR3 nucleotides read TGTGCCAGCAGTGAAATTGTGGGGAGGAACACTGAAGCTTTCTTT. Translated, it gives CASSEIVGRNTEAFF.

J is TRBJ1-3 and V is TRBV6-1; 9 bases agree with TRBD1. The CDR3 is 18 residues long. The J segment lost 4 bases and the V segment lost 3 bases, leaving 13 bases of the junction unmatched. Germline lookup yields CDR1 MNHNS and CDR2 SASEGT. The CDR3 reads CASSETIPSGTGGNTIYF. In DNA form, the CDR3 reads TGTGCCAGCAGTGAGACAATCCCTTCCGGGACAGGGGGAAACACCATATATTTT.

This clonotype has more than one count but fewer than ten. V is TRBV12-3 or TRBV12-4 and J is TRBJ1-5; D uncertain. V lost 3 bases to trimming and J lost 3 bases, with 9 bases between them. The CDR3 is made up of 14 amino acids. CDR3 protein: CASSLVSTNQPQHF. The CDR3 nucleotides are TGTGCCAGCAGTTTGGTCAGCACCAATCAGCCCCAGCATTTT.

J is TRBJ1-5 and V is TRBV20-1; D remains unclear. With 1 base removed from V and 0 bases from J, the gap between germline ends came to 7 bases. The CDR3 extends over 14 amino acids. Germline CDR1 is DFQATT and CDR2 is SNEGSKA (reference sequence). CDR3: CSARGRSSNQPQHF. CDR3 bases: TGCAGTGCTAGAGGACGGAGTAGCAATCAGCCCCAGCATTTT.

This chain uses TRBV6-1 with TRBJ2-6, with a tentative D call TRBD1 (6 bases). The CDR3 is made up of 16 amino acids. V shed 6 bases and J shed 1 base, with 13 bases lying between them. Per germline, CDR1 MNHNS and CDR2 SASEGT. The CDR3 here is CASRNIRGSGANVLTF. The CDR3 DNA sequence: TGTGCCAGCAGAAACATCAGGGGTTCTGGGGCCAACGTCCTGACTTTC.

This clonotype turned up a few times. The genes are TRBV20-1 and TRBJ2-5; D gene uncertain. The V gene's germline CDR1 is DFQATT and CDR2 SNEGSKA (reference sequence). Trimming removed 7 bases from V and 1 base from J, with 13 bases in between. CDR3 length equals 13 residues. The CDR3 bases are TGCAGTGTCCCCGGAGTACCCCAAGAGACCCAGTACTTC. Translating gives CSVPGVPQETQYF.

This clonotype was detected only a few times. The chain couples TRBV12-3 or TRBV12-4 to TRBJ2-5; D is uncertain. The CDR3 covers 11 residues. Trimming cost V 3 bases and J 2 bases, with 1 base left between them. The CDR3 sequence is CASSFQETQYF. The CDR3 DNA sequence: TGTGCCAGCAGTTTTCAAGAGACCCAGTACTTC.

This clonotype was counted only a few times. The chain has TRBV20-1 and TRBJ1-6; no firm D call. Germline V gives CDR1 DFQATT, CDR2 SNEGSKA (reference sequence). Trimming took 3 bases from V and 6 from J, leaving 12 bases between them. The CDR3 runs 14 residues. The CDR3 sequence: CSASGRPFNSPLHF. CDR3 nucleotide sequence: TGCAGTGCTAGTGGCAGGCCGTTTAATTCACCCCTCCACTTT.

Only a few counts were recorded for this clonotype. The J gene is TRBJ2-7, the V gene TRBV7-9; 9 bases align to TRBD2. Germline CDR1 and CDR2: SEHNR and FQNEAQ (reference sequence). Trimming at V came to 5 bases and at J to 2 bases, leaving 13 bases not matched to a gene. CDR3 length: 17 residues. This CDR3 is CASSRSGGLAKTYEQYF. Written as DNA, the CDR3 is TGTGCCAGCAGCCGCTCAGGCGGACTAGCGAAAACCTACGAGCAGTACTTC.

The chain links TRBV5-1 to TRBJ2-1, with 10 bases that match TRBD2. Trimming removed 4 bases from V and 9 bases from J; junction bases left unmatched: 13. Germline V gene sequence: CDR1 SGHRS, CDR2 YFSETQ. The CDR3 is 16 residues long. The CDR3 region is CASSQGSLAGEVEQFF. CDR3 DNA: TGCGCCAGCAGCCAAGGGTCCCTAGCGGGAGAGGTTGAGCAGTTCTTC. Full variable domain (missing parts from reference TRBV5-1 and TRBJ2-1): KAGVTQTPRYLIKTRGQQVTLSCSPISGHRSVSWYQQTPGQGLQFLFEYFSETQRNKGNFPGRFSGRQFSNSRSEMNVSTLELGDSALYLCASSQGSLAGEVEQFFGPGTRLTVL.

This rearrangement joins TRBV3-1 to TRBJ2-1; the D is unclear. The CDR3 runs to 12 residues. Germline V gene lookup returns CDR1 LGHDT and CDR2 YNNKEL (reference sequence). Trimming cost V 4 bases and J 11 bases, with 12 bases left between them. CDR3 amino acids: CASSPQGLKQFF. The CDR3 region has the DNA TGTGCCAGCAGCCCTCAAGGGCTAAAGCAGTTCTTC.

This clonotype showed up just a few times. DNA of the CDR3: TGTGCCAGCAGTGACCCAGGGGTTCGGGCTTTCTTT. It yields the protein CASSDPGVRAFF. This chain connects TRBV6-1 to TRBJ1-1; D perhaps matches TRBD1 (6 bases). The V end lost 3 bases, the J end lost 11 bases, and 13 bases lay between the germline ends. Germline loops: CDR1 MNHNS, CDR2 SASEGT. The CDR3 loop spans 12 amino acids.

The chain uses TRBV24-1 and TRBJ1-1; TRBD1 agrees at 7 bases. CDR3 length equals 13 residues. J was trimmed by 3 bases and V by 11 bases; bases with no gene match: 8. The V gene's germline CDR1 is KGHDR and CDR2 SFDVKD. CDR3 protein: CAIQDRSYTEAFF. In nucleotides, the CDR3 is TGTGCCATCCAGGACAGGTCGTACACTGAAGCTTTCTTT.

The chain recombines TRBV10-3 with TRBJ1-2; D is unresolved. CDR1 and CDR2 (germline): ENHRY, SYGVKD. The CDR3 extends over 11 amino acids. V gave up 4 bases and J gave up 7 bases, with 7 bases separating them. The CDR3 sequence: CAISVVGGYTF. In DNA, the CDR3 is TGTGCCATCAGTGTGGTGGGTGGCTACACCTTC.

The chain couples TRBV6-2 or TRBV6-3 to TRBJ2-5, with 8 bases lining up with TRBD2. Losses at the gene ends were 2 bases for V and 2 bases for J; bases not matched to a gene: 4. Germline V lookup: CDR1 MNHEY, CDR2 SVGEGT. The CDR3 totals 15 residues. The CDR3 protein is CASSYRGGPQETQYF. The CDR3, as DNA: TGTGCCAGCAGTTACCGCGGGGGGCCACAAGAGACCCAGTACTTC.

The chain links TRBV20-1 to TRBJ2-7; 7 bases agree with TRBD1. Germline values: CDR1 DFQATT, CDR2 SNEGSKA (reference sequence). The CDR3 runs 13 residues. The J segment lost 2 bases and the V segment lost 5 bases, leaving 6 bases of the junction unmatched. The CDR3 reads CSADRDATYEQYF. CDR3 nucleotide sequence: TGCAGTGCTGACAGGGATGCGACCTACGAGCAGTACTTC.

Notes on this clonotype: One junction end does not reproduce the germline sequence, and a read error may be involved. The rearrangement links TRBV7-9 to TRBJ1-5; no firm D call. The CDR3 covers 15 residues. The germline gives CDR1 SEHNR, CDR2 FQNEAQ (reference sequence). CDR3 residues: CASSLGQNSNQPQHF. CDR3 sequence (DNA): TGCGCCAGCAGCTTGGGTCAGAATAGCAATCAGCCCCAGCATTTT. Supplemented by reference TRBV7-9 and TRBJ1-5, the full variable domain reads DTGVSQNPRHKITKRGQNVTFRCDPISEHNRLYWYRQTLGQGPEFLTYFQNEAQLEKSRLLSDRFSAERPKGSFSTLEIQRTEQGDSAMYLCASSLGQNSNQPQHFGDGTRLSIL.

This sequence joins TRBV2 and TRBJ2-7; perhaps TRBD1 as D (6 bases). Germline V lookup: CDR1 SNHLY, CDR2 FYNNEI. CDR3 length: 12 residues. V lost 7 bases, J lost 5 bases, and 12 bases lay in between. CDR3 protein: CASTRDINEQYF. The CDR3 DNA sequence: TGTGCCAGCACCAGGGACATTAACGAGCAGTACTTC.

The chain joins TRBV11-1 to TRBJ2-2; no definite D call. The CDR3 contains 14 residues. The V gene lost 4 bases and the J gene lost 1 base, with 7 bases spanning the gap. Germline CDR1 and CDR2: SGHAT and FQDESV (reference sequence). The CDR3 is CASSWERNTGELFF. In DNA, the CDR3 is TGTGCCAGCAGCTGGGAAAGGAACACCGGGGAGCTGTTTTTT.

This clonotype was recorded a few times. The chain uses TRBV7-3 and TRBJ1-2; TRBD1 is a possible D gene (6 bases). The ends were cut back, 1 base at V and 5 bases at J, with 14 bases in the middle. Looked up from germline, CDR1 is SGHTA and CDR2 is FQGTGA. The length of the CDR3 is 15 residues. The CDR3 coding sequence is TGTGCCAGCAGCTTAATGGACGGGGGACAATATGGCTACACCTTC. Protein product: CASSLMDGGQYGYTF. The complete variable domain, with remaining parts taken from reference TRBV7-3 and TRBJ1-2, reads GAGVSQTPSNKVTEKGKYVELRCDPISGHTALYWYRQSLGQGPEFLIYFQGTGAADDSGLPNDRFFAVRPEGSVSTLKIQRTERGDSAVYLCASSLMDGGQYGYTFGSGTRLTVV.

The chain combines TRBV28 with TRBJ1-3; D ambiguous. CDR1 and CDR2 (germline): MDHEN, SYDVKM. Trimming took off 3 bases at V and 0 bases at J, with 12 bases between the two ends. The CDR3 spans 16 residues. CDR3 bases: TGTGCCAGCAGTTTCTTAGGTCCCAACTCTGGAAACACCATATATTTT. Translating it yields CASSFLGPNSGNTIYF.

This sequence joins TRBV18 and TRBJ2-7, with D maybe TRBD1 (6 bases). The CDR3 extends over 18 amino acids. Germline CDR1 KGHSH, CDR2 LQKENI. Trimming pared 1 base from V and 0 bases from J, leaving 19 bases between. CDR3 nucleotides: TGTGCCAGCTCACCACGGATGGTCGTACAGGGAAGCTCCTACGAGCAGTACTTC. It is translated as CASSPRMVVQGSSYEQYF.

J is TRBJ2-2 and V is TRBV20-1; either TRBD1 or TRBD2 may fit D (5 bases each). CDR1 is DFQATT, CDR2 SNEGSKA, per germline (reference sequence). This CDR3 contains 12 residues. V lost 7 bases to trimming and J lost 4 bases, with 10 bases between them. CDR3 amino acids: CSVGVSTGELFF. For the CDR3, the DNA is TGCAGTGTGGGGGTCTCCACCGGGGAGCTGTTTTTT.

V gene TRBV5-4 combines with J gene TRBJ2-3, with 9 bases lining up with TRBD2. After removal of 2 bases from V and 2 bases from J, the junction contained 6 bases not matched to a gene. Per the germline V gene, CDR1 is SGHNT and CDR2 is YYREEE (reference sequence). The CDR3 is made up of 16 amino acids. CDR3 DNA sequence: TGTGCCAGCAGCTTCATAGCGGGAGTTGACACAGATACGCAGTATTTT. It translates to CASSFIAGVDTDTQYF. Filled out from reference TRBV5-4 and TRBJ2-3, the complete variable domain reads ETGVTQSPTHLIKTRGQQVTLRCSSQSGHNTVSWYQQALGQGPQFIFQYYREEENGRGNFPPRFSGLQFPNYSSELNVNALELDDSALYLCASSFIAGVDTDTQYFGPGTRLTVL.

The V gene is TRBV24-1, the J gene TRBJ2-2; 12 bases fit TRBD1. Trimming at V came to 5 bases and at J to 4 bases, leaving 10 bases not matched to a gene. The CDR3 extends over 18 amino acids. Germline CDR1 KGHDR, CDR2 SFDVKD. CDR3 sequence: CATSGSAGTGGVTGELFF. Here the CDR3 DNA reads TGTGCCACCAGTGGCTCCGCCGGGACAGGGGGCGTCACCGGGGAGCTGTTTTTT.